The subject of this entry is one T cell receptor (beta chain). The data belong to a study of T cells in Graves' hyperthyroidism and ophthalmopathy. Diagnoses were established using clinical symptoms, serum thyroxine and TRAb, thyroid ultrasound and orbital computed tomography. The CDR3 regions of TCR beta were amplified from RNA transcripts. HTBI primers were employed in a first-round RT-PCR of the TCR CDR3. TCRdb used MiXCR to reprocess the multiplex PCR reads, holding one entry per CDR3 protein. The sample lists more than 550,000 distinct CDR3 sequences; just under 45% were seen once. This clonotype originated in an adult man with Graves' disease, either hyperthyroidism or ophthalmopathy (not recorded which). Sequencing was performed on peripheral blood or thyroid tissue (not recorded which).

In DNA form, the CDR3 reads TGTGCCAGCAGAAAAGGACTAGGTGAAAAACTGTTTTTT. Amino acids: CASRKGLGEKLFF. The V and J genes are TRBV2 and TRBJ1-4; D is ambiguous. This CDR3 has 13 residues. V was clipped by 6 bases and J by 7 bases, with 12 bases between them. CDR1 SNHLY and CDR2 FYNNEI come from the germline V gene.